A single sample gave rise to the 8 T cell receptor beta chains below, sequenced in a study of CD8+ T cells in alopecia areata. As the sequencing template, cDNA was produced by extracting RNA and reverse transcribing it. Produced via immunoSEQ multiplex PCR; TCRdb's table is partial and in-frame only. The table shows over 200,000 clones, with 50% to 65% occurring only once. The sequencing here drew on CD4+ T cells sorted from blood, taken at week 0. Receptors originate from a human donor with alopecia areata.

The V gene is TRBV28, the J gene TRBJ1-1, with D hard to call. Germline V CDR1 and CDR2: MDHEN, SYDVKM. The V end was cut by 4 bases, the J end by 5 bases, with 5 bases between. The CDR3 length is 11 residues. This chain's CDR3 is CASSSETEAFF. CDR3 nucleotides: TGTGCCAGCAGTTCAGAAACTGAAGCTTTCTTT.

This chain joins TRBV10-3 and TRBJ2-7; the D gene is possibly TRBD1 (5 bases). The germline V gene encodes CDR1 ENHRY and CDR2 SYGVKD. This CDR3 has 13 amino acids. The germline V and J ends were trimmed by 4 bases and 0 bases, with 7 bases remaining between them. CDR3: CAISGQTSYEQYF. The DNA of the CDR3 is TGTGCCATCAGTGGACAGACCTCCTACGAGCAGTACTTC.

J is TRBJ2-5 and V is TRBV5-1; 7 bases map to TRBD2. CDR3 length: 16 residues. With 4 bases clipped from V and 5 bases from J, the junction kept 14 bases outside the gene matches. Germline V CDR1 and CDR2: SGHRS, YFSETQ. Written as DNA, the CDR3 is TGCGCCAGCAGCCCGGGAGGCCATCAAAGTGGGGAGACCCAGTACTTC. Its translation: CASSPGGHQSGETQYF.

The chain recombines TRBV7-3 with TRBJ2-1, with 11 positions matching TRBD2. The V gene's germline CDR1 is SGHTA and CDR2 FQGTGA. There are 14 residues in the CDR3. Germline trimming cut 3 bases from V and 9 bases from J; bases unmatched to any gene: 4. The CDR3 reads CASSFSGREGEQFF. The DNA for the CDR3 is TGTGCCAGCAGCTTTAGCGGGAGGGAGGGTGAGCAGTTCTTC.

The chain carries TRBV5-6 and TRBJ2-5, with 10 bases matching TRBD2. The CDR3 is 15 residues long. Losses at the gene ends were 4 bases for V and 4 bases for J; bases not matched to a gene: 7. CDR1 is SGHDT, CDR2 YYEEEE, per germline. In DNA form, the CDR3 reads TGTGCCAGCAGCCGGACTAGCGGATTTCGAGAGACCCAGTACTTC. This gives the protein CASSRTSGFRETQYF. The full variable domain, rest sourced from reference TRBV5-6 and TRBJ2-5, is DAGVTQSPTHLIKTRGQQVTLRCSPKSGHDTVSWYQQALGQGPQFIFQYYEEEERQRGNFPDRFSGHQFPNYSSELNVNALLLGDSALYLCASSRTSGFRETQYFGPGTRLLVL.

The chain carries TRBV30 and TRBJ1-2; D is unclear. CDR3 length: 13 residues. The V and J ends lost 3 bases and 8 bases respectively, with 16 bases between them. Germline values: CDR1 GTSNPN, CDR2 SVGIG (reference sequence). This chain's CDR3 is CAWSPEGRRGYTF. In DNA form, the CDR3 reads TGTGCCTGGAGCCCGGAGGGCAGGAGGGGCTACACCTTC.

The CDR3 region has the DNA TGTGCCAGCAGTCTTAGAGGCGAGACCCAGTACTTC. This translates into CASSLRGETQYF. The genes are TRBV7-9 and TRBJ2-5; the D is unclear. The CDR3 is 12 residues long. Germline V gives CDR1 SEHNR, CDR2 FQNEAQ (reference sequence). V lost 6 bases, J lost 5 bases, and 10 bases lay in between. Full variable domain (missing parts from reference TRBV7-9 and TRBJ2-5): DTGVSQNPRHKITKRGQNVTFRCDPISEHNRLYWYRQTLGQGPEFLTYFQNEAQLEKSRLLSDRFSAERPKGSFSTLEIQRTEQGDSAMYLCASSLRGETQYFGPGTRLLVL.

The chain couples TRBV4-1 to TRBJ2-3; 9 bases fit TRBD2. The CDR3 extends over 15 amino acids. Germline V gene lookup returns CDR1 MGHRA and CDR2 YSYEKL. The ends lost 5 bases at V and 4 bases at J; junction bases unmatched: 7. The CDR3 coding sequence is TGCGCCAGCAGCTCCGGGACTAGCAGGGCAGATACGCAGTATTTT. Translation: CASSSGTSRADTQYF.